In this sample, the clone carrying this TCR beta chain turned up a few times. Its antigen remains unidentified. TCRdb called the reads again in MiXCR, with one record for every CDR3 protein. The repertoire holds some 920,000 distinct CDR3 sequences, with approximately 32% as singletons. These data are taken from a study of T cell repertoires in cytomegalovirus infection. The overall study: Both recently identified HLA-C-restricted and well-studied HLA-B-restricted CMV epitopes were used in the study. Public TCR beta signatures were indicative of both CMV infection and a matching HLA type.

CDR1 and CDR2 from the germline V gene are MNHEY and SVGEGT. The CDR3 has 14 residues. Between the trimmed V and J ends, which lost 2 bases and 4 bases, there was a span of 11 bases. The material was cultured CD8+ T cells from PBMCs, obtained from culture after CMV antigen stimulation. This TCR derives from a human donor in good health (CMV status not recorded). Some clones in this sample may be carry-over from other donors' samples. This sequence joins TRBV6-2 or TRBV6-3 and TRBJ1-1, with a possible D match to TRBD1 (5 bases). The CDR3 loop reads CASSYGAGFTEAFF. The CDR3, as DNA: TGTGCCAGCAGTTACGGGGCAGGATTCACTGAAGCTTTCTTT.